The following is a T cell receptor beta chain sequence with its context. The CDR3 has 14 residues. Between the trimmed V and J ends, which lost 7 bases and 4 bases, there was a span of 14 bases. Germline loops: CDR1 LNHDA, CDR2 SQIVND (reference sequence). Produced via immunoSEQ multiplex PCR; TCRdb's table is partial and in-frame only. The sample holds 450,000 to 500,000 clones, approximately 79% seen once. The data belong to a study of shared clonotypes between healthy human individuals. The source material was PBMCs. The V and J genes are TRBV19 and TRBJ2-1, with D maybe TRBD2 (6 bases). The clonotype comes from a woman aged 40 to 50 in good health. Some clones in this sample may be carry-over from other donors' samples. Here the CDR3 DNA reads TGTGCCAGTATGCCCGGGACTGGTTACAATGAGCAGTTCTTC. This gives the protein CASMPGTGYNEQFF.